This T cell receptor (beta chain) was retrieved from a study of shared clonotypes between healthy human individuals. Overall study findings and caveats: A small donor pool kept down the genetic and exposure-history diversity that was represented. In general, naive subsets displayed greater estimated richness than memory subsets did.

Assay: immunoSEQ multiplex PCR; the TCRdb copy retains only in-frame clones and omits some. This sample has over a million clones, with around 97% found just once. Trimming cost V 4 bases and J 0 bases, with 7 bases left between them. This CDR3 is built from 14 residues. The germline V gene has CDR1 MNHNS and CDR2 SASEGT. All participating donors were Caucasian adults from Nashville, Tennessee. The study separated CD4+ cells into CD45RA+ naive and CD45RA-negative memory subsets. This clone came up once. Its cognate antigen is unknown. Specimen: naive CD4+ T cells sorted from blood. The sample's subset: CD45RA+ positively selected. This TCR derives from a man younger than 40 in good health. This chain links TRBV6-1 with TRBJ2-1; weak D call: TRBD1 (5 bases). The CDR3 region is CASSGQRSYNEQFF. CDR3 bases: TGTGCCAGCAGTGGACAGCGCTCCTACAATGAGCAGTTCTTC.